This T cell receptor beta chain was documented in a study of blood T cell repertoires in COVID-19. Study-level information: The study drew acute and convalescent COVID-19 samples from the United States, Italy and Spain. In each case, the material was cDNA or gDNA derived from T cells, B-cell-depleted T cells, or PBMCs.

The CDR3 has 15 residues. Per germline, CDR1 SGHVS and CDR2 FNYEAQ. Unmatched junction bases numbered 6, after V lost 5 bases and J lost 2 bases. Per the study methods: Nucleated cell number was recorded as an estimate derived from reference gene primer amplification. Measured with immunoSEQ multiplex PCR; TCRdb has only the in-frame clones, and not every one. That table supplies the V and J calls and clone size; D and trimming were determined from the DNA. Among about 78,000 clones listed, around 86% were seen once. The origin of this receptor is a man aged 45-60 years with active or convalescent COVID-19. The sample taken for sequencing was peripheral blood. V gene TRBV7-6 combines with J gene TRBJ2-7; 10 bases align to TRBD1. The CDR3 reads CASSPGQGPAYEQYF. The CDR3, as DNA: TGTGCCAGCAGCCCGGGACAGGGGCCCGCCTACGAGCAGTACTTC.